These 15 T cell receptor beta chains were all obtained from the same sample, sequenced in a study of blood T cells in healthy people across ages. For the second PCR, which ran for 7 to 11 cycles, a sample-barcoded 5' primer and a J-beta primer mix were used. A single record per CDR3 protein comes from TCRdb applying MiXCR to the 5' RACE reads. The data contain approximately 360,000 distinct CDR3 sequences, more than 45% of them seen just once; the ten biggest clones take up around 53%. Sample: blood. Receptors were obtained from a man aged 55-75 years in good health.

V is TRBV7-2 and J is TRBJ2-4, with a possible D match to TRBD2 (5 bases). Between the trimmed V and J ends, which lost 5 bases and 7 bases, there was a span of 15 bases. CDR1 and CDR2 from the germline V gene are SGHTA and FQGNSA. There are 14 residues in the CDR3. The CDR3 DNA reads as TGTGCCAGCAGCCTTCGGGAATCGGGGAACATTCAGTACTTC. Amino acids: CASSLRESGNIQYF.

The chain uses TRBV6-1 and TRBJ2-7, with 12 bases identical to TRBD2. Germline V gives CDR1 MNHNS, CDR2 SASEGT. This CDR3 has 18 amino acids. The trim removed 2 bases at V and 1 base at J, leaving 9 bases unmatched. The CDR3 loop reads CASSESALAGGRSYEQYF. In nucleotides, the CDR3 is TGTGCCAGCAGTGAAAGTGCGCTAGCGGGAGGGAGGTCCTACGAGCAGTACTTC.

This chain connects TRBV20-1 to TRBJ2-1; D gene uncertain. Germline V gives CDR1 DFQATT, CDR2 SNEGSKA (reference sequence). Trimming pared 5 bases from V and 4 bases from J, leaving 15 bases between. The CDR3 is made up of 14 amino acids. This CDR3 is CSASIPNGYNEQFF. In DNA, the CDR3 is TGCAGTGCTTCTATACCGAACGGGTACAATGAGCAGTTCTTC.

The rearrangement uses TRBV5-5 and TRBJ2-5, with D unresolved. The CDR3 runs 14 residues. With 1 base removed from V and 1 base from J, the gap between germline ends came to 8 bases. The germline CDR1 and CDR2 sequences are SGHKS and YYEKEE (reference sequence). The chain's CDR3 is CASSLTATQETQYF. The CDR3 region has the DNA TGTGCCAGCAGCTTGACGGCTACCCAAGAGACCCAGTACTTC.

This rearrangement joins TRBV5-1 to TRBJ2-1, with 10 bases that match TRBD1. The CDR3 length is 14 residues. CDR1 SGHRS and CDR2 YFSETQ come from the germline V gene. V was clipped by 5 bases and J by 7 bases; unmatched bases: 6. CDR3 in amino acids: CASRGDRGENEQFF. In nucleotides, the CDR3 is TGCGCCAGCAGAGGGGACAGGGGAGAGAATGAGCAGTTCTTC. The entire variable domain, with the rest obtained from reference TRBV5-1 and TRBJ2-1, is as follows: KAGVTQTPRYLIKTRGQQVTLSCSPISGHRSVSWYQQTPGQGLQFLFEYFSETQRNKGNFPGRFSGRQFSNSRSEMNVSTLELGDSALYLCASRGDRGENEQFFGPGTRLTVL.

The rearrangement joins TRBV6-5 to TRBJ2-3; D is unresolved. The ends were cut back, 0 bases at V and 0 bases at J, with 10 bases in the middle. Germline lookup yields CDR1 MNHEY and CDR2 SVGAGI. This CDR3 is built from 16 residues. CDR3 bases: TGTGCCAGCAGTTACTCGCGCAGAGTCAGCACAGATACGCAGTATTTT. Amino acids: CASSYSRRVSTDTQYF.

The V call is TRBV7-2, the J call TRBJ2-2, with TRBD2 identical over 11 bases. The CDR3 totals 18 residues. V lost 5 bases to trimming and J lost 1 base; unmatched junction nucleotides: 9. CDR1 SGHTA and CDR2 FQGNSA come from the germline V gene. CDR3 in amino acids: CASSTILLAGGNTGELFF. CDR3 nucleotide sequence: TGTGCCAGCAGCACGATCCTTCTAGCGGGGGGGAACACCGGGGAGCTGTTTTTT. Drawing the rest from reference TRBV7-2 and TRBJ2-2, the complete variable domain is GAGVSQSPSNKVTEKGKDVELRCDPISGHTALYWYRQSLGQGLEFLIYFQGNSAPDKSGLPSDRFSAERTGGSVSTLTIQRTQQEDSAVYLCASSTILLAGGNTGELFFGEGSRLTVL.

The J gene is TRBJ1-4, the V gene TRBV3-1; D might be TRBD1 (5 bases). This CDR3 has 15 amino acids. With 4 bases removed from V and 7 bases from J, the gap between germline ends came to 16 bases. Germline-derived CDR1 and CDR2 are LGHDT and YNNKEL (reference sequence). The chain's CDR3 is CASSPTGTGTEKLFF. CDR3 nucleotide sequence: TGTGCCAGCAGCCCAACCGGGACTGGGACTGAAAAACTGTTTTTT.

The rearrangement joins TRBV20-1 to TRBJ2-3; 7 bases line up with TRBD2. The V segment lost 8 bases and the J segment 4 bases; nucleotides outside the gene matches: 9. This CDR3 is 13 amino acids long. From germline, CDR1 is DFQATT and CDR2 SNEGSKA (reference sequence). CDR3 coding DNA: TGCAGTAAGGATAGGGAGGGTTCAGATACGCAGTATTTT. This encodes CSKDREGSDTQYF.

This clonotype was counted between two and nine times. The chain links TRBV13 to TRBJ2-7, with 9 bases that match TRBD2. After removal of 2 bases from V and 2 bases from J, the junction contained 16 bases not matched to a gene. The CDR3 is 19 residues long. CDR1 and CDR2 (germline): PRHDT, FYEKMQ (reference sequence). The CDR3: CASSLSPSGTTRGTYEQYF. In nucleotides, the CDR3 is TGTGCCAGCAGCTTAAGTCCTAGCGGGACCACTAGGGGAACCTACGAGCAGTACTTC.

This clonotype was found a few times. The genes are TRBV9 and TRBJ2-5; TRBD1 is a possible D gene (6 bases). The end of the DNA aligns better with TRBJ2-7, so the J call may be wrong. The CDR3 spans 15 residues. Germline lookup yields CDR1 SGDLS and CDR2 YYNGEE. The CDR3 spells CASSGRDTPPYEQYF. For the CDR3, the DNA is TGTGCCAGCAGCGGCCGGGACACCCCTCCTTACGAGCAGTACTTC.

Only a few counts were recorded for this clonotype. This chain uses TRBV29-1 with TRBJ2-1; 11 bases match TRBD2. This CDR3 spans 15 amino acids. Germline V gene data show CDR1 as SQVTM and CDR2 as ANQGSEA. J gave up 6 bases and V 3 bases, and 7 bases lay outside the gene matches. The CDR3 reads CSVEPLAGGGNEQFF. In nucleotides, the CDR3 is TGCAGCGTTGAGCCCCTAGCGGGGGGTGGCAATGAGCAGTTCTTC.

The chain is built from TRBV29-1 and TRBJ2-3, with TRBD2 matching 8 bases. V dropped 7 bases and J dropped 8; count of bases not matched to a gene: 11. Germline assignment: CDR1 SQVTM and CDR2 ANQGSEA. This CDR3 has 13 amino acids. In DNA, the CDR3 is TGCAGCGGAACAGCGGGAGATATATGTACGCAGTATTTT. Translating gives CSGTAGDICTQYF.

A few counts support this clonotype. This sequence joins TRBV20-1 and TRBJ2-1; no definite D call. CDR1 and CDR2 from the germline V gene are DFQATT and SNEGSKA (reference sequence). Trimming pared 6 bases from V and 12 bases from J, leaving 12 bases between. The CDR3 is 10 amino acids. The DNA for the CDR3 is TGCAGTGCCCTTTCGGTAGTGCAGTTCTTC. This sequence encodes CSALSVVQFF.

The chain employs TRBV10-1 and TRBJ2-5, with D possibly matching TRBD2 (5 bases). V was cut by 4 bases and J by 11 bases, with 17 bases left in between. The CDR3 extends over 13 amino acids. Germline CDR1 WNHNN, CDR2 SYGVQD (reference sequence). CDR3 nucleotides: TGCGCCAGCAGTGTACGGGTCTCCGGGGAGCAGTACTTC. Its protein is CASSVRVSGEQYF.